This T cell receptor beta chain comes out of a study of shared clonotypes between healthy human individuals. Cells designated naive CD8 were CD45RO-negative and were positively selected for CCR7, with terminally differentiated effector memory CD45RA+ cells excluded. The germline gives CDR1 LGHNA, CDR2 YSLEER. The junction had 7 bases not matched to a gene; V was cut back by 1 base and J by 7 bases. CDR3 length equals 16 residues. The table came from immunoSEQ multiplex PCR; TCRdb's copy has only in-frame clones and leaves some out. The data hold about 600,000 clones, with roughly 98% observed a single time.

This receptor was taken from a man aged 25 to 45 in good health. The sample taken for sequencing was naive CD8+ T cells sorted from blood. V is TRBV4-3 and J is TRBJ2-2; 9 positions match TRBD2. The DNA for the CDR3 is TGCGCCAGCAGCCAAGTGGCGGGAGGGCCGAACGGGGAGCTGTTTTTT. Protein product: CASSQVAGGPNGELFF.